The source of this TCR beta chain is a study of human T cells and chemical hapten exposure. Notes on the study in general: With patch test score, the counts of PT1 expanded TCRs showed a positive correlation.

It was the library that attached unique molecular identifiers to individual cDNA molecules. TCRdb ran MiXCR on the RACE reads and lists one entry per CDR3 protein. The sample lists about 260,000 distinct CDR3 sequences, more than 6.5% seen once, with roughly 2.5% in the top ten. This clonotype was observed at least ten times. Its cognate antigen is unknown. The V end was cut by 2 bases, the J end by 1 base, with 16 bases between. The CDR3 contains 17 residues. Germline CDR1 SGDLS, CDR2 YYNGEE. This sample's time point: pre-sensitization, week 0. Treatment meaning: therapeutic diphenylcyclopropenone sensitization with weekly scalp DPC. Blood draws preceded each patch test application. The starting material, unfractionated whole blood, was used for total RNA extraction.

The sample in question was whole blood, obtained in connection with sensitization to the hapten diphenylcyclopropenone (DPC). V usage is TRBV9 and J usage is TRBJ2-1, with D possibly matching TRBD2 (6 bases). The clonotype originates from a woman between 40 and 55 years old with alopecia areata. Some clones in this sample may be carry-over from other donors' samples. The CDR3 DNA reads as TGTGCCAGCAGCGTCCGGGCTAGCGACGCGTCCTACAATGAGCAGTTCTTC. Translating gives CASSVRASDASYNEQFF.